Below, 30 T cell receptor beta chains from the same sample are listed, as sequenced in a study of blood T cell repertoires in COVID-19 (dated by TCRdb to 2020 to 2021). Libraries were constructed by the immunoSEQ multiplex PCR assay. The immuneACCESS repertoire file appears here via TCRdb, limited to in-frame rearrangements. These files lack a portion of the clones; in checked studies, under half of the deficit traces to unresolved V genes, and the cause of the others is not known. Present in this sample are about 140,000 clones, over 70% of which were seen just once. The ten largest clones represent roughly 2.5% of the sample. The sequenced sample consisted of peripheral blood. These receptors were obtained from a man aged 50-60 years with active COVID-19.

This clone showed up just once. The chain has TRBV2 and TRBJ1-5, with a weak D call TRBD1 (6 bases). This CDR3 is 15 amino acids long. The V gene lost 6 bases and the J gene lost 3 bases, with 15 bases spanning the gap. Germline V gene data show CDR1 as SNHLY and CDR2 as FYNNEI. The chain's CDR3 is CASRGIRDNNQPQHF. The CDR3 nucleotides are TGTGCCAGCAGGGGAATACGGGACAACAATCAGCCCCAGCATTTT.

This rearrangement joins TRBV11-3 to TRBJ2-2, with TRBD1 identical over 7 bases. Per germline, CDR1 SGHNT and CDR2 YENEEA. This CDR3 region has 17 residues. The V gene end was trimmed by 0 bases and the J gene end by 5 bases; junction bases not matched to a gene: 9. For the CDR3, the DNA is TGTGCCAGCAGCTTAGATACGTTGAGGGGGCGGACCGGGGAGCTGTTTTTT. It codes for CASSLDTLRGRTGELFF.

This clone was recorded only once. V gene TRBV3-1 (or the pseudogene TRBV3-2) combines with J gene TRBJ1-1; TRBD1 matches 7 bases. Germline assignment: CDR1 LGHDT and CDR2 YNNKEL (reference sequence). This CDR3 region has 13 residues. J lost 7 bases, V lost 6 bases, and 8 bases had no gene match. CDR3 sequence reads: CASREVGGFEAFF. As DNA, the CDR3 is TGTGCCAGCAGGGAGGTAGGGGGCTTTGAAGCTTTCTTT.

The rearrangement uses TRBV19 and TRBJ1-1, with 8 bases fitting TRBD1. The CDR3 is 13 residues long. Germline values: CDR1 LNHDA, CDR2 SQIVND (reference sequence). The J segment lost 4 bases and the V segment lost 5 bases, leaving 3 bases of the junction unmatched. The CDR3 DNA sequence: TGTGCCAGTAGTCCCGACAGGGGCACTGAAGCTTTCTTT. It specifies CASSPDRGTEAFF.

This rearrangement joins TRBV30 to TRBJ1-2, with D possibly being TRBD1 (5 bases). Germline loops: CDR1 GTSNPN, CDR2 SVGIG (reference sequence). The ends were cut back, 2 bases at V and 1 base at J, with 11 bases in the middle. CDR3 length: 14 amino acids. As DNA, the CDR3 is TGTGCCTGGAGTCGACAGCGTATTAACTATGGCTACACCTTC. Its translation is CAWSRQRINYGYTF.

The chain employs TRBV3-1 (or the pseudogene TRBV3-2) and TRBJ1-2; D gene unclear. This CDR3 region has 14 residues. The germline V gene has CDR1 LGHDT and CDR2 YNNKEL (reference sequence). Trimming removed 0 bases from V and 8 bases from J, with 13 bases in between. The CDR3 DNA follows: TGTGCCAGCAGCCAAGATAACGGAGGAAGAGGCTACACCTTC. Its translation is CASSQDNGGRGYTF.

Turning to this clone: This CDR3 is also generated by other DNA sequences in the sample. The V gene is TRBV12-3 or TRBV12-4, the J gene TRBJ1-1; no clear D. V lost 2 bases and J 0 bases, leaving 4 bases between the germline ends. The CDR3 runs 13 residues. Written as DNA, the CDR3 is TGTGCCAGCAGTTTACGGGTGAACACTGAAGCTTTCTTT. Translated: CASSLRVNTEAFF.

CDR3 in amino acids: CASSQEGSWGREQYF. In DNA, the CDR3 is TGCGCCAGCAGCCAAGAGGGGTCATGGGGCCGTGAGCAGTATTTT. This sequence joins TRBV4-1 and TRBJ2-3; maybe TRBD1 (5 bases). From germline, CDR1 is MGHRA and CDR2 YSYEKL. The CDR3 runs to 15 residues. V was pared by 0 bases and J by 11 bases, with 18 bases between.

V is TRBV6-2 or TRBV6-3 and J is TRBJ1-1; no reliable D call. The V and J ends lost 2 bases and 4 bases respectively, with 11 bases between them. Germline CDR1 reads MNHEY; CDR2 reads SVGEGT. CDR3 length: 14 amino acids. The CDR3 nucleotides read TGTGCCAGCAGTTACCCTAGTTTCGGCACTGAAGCTTTCTTT. This gives the protein CASSYPSFGTEAFF.

This chain links TRBV3-1 (or the pseudogene TRBV3-2) with TRBJ2-1; 10 nucleotides line up with TRBD2. CDR3 size: 16 residues. With 1 base clipped from V and 2 bases from J, the junction kept 2 bases outside the gene matches. The germline gives CDR1 LGHDT, CDR2 YNNKEL (reference sequence). The CDR3 sequence is CASSQVLAGAYNEQFF. The CDR3 nucleotides read TGTGCCAGCAGCCAAGTGCTAGCGGGGGCCTACAATGAGCAGTTCTTC.

The chain joins TRBV5-1 to TRBJ1-1; D is unresolved. The germline gives CDR1 SGHRS, CDR2 YFSETQ. The CDR3 consists of 14 residues. V was clipped by 6 bases and J by 2 bases, with 14 bases between them. CDR3 loop: CASTEAEANTEAFF. CDR3 in DNA: TGCGCCAGCACCGAGGCGGAAGCTAACACTGAAGCTTTCTTT. The whole variable domain, remainder taken from reference TRBV5-1 and TRBJ1-1, is KAGVTQTPRYLIKTRGQQVTLSCSPISGHRSVSWYQQTPGQGLQFLFEYFSETQRNKGNFPGRFSGRQFSNSRSEMNVSTLELGDSALYLCASTEAEANTEAFFGQGTRLTVV.

This clone has a single count. The V and J genes are TRBV2 and TRBJ1-3; D perhaps matches TRBD1 (5 bases). CDR1 SNHLY and CDR2 FYNNEI come from the germline V gene. V lost 3 bases and J lost 3, with 12 bases in between. The CDR3 consists of 15 residues. This CDR3 reads CASSENEGLGNTIYF. CDR3 bases: TGTGCCAGCAGTGAGAACGAGGGACTTGGAAACACCATATATTTT.

The gene calls are TRBV9 and TRBJ2-7, with D perhaps matching TRBD1 (6 bases). The CDR3 totals 15 residues. Germline CDR1 is SGDLS and CDR2 is YYNGEE. The ends were cut back, 4 bases at V and 5 bases at J, with 19 bases in the middle. The CDR3 DNA reads TGTGCCAGCAGCCCGACCGGGACAACGGCTAACGAGCAGTACTTC. Protein: CASSPTGTTANEQYF.

The J gene is TRBJ2-5, the V gene TRBV11-1, with D perhaps TRBD2 (5 bases). This CDR3 comprises 15 residues. Germline V lookup: CDR1 SGHAT, CDR2 FQDESV (reference sequence). The V gene lost 0 bases and the J gene lost 9 bases, with 17 bases spanning the gap. The CDR3 region has the DNA TGTGCCAGCAGCTTAGCGCGGGCTTACCTCCCGGCCCAGTACTTC. As protein: CASSLARAYLPAQYF.

V usage is TRBV9 and J usage is TRBJ2-2; D possibly corresponds to TRBD1 (5 bases). The CDR3 runs 13 residues. Germline loops: CDR1 SGDLS, CDR2 YYNGEE. The V end was cut by 4 bases, the J end by 6 bases, with 10 bases between. This CDR3 reads CASSIQGAGELFF. CDR3 in DNA: TGTGCCAGCAGCATCCAGGGTGCCGGGGAGCTGTTTTTT. Full variable domain (outside the CDR3, taken from reference TRBV9 and TRBJ2-2): DSGVTQTPKHLITATGQRVTLRCSPRSGDLSVYWYQQSLDQGLQFLIQYYNGEERAKGNILERFSAQQFPDLHSELNLSSLELGDSALYFCASSIQGAGELFFGEGSRLTVL.

This chain uses TRBV5-4 with TRBJ2-7, with 8 bases matching TRBD1. With 2 bases clipped from V and 0 bases from J, the junction kept 4 bases outside the gene matches. Per germline, CDR1 SGHNT and CDR2 YYREEE (reference sequence). This CDR3 contains 15 residues. The CDR3 reads CASSLGQGSSYEQYF. CDR3 coding DNA: TGTGCCAGCAGCTTAGGACAGGGTAGCTCCTACGAGCAGTACTTC.

This clone was observed a single time. The rearrangement links TRBV7-9 to TRBJ2-3; possible D gene TRBD2, 7 bases. The CDR3 runs to 15 residues. V was clipped by 5 bases and J by 0 bases, with 12 bases between them. Germline V gene sequence: CDR1 SEHNR, CDR2 FQNEAQ (reference sequence). The CDR3 DNA reads as TGTGCCAGCAGCGCCACGGGGGGCAGCACAGATACGCAGTATTTT. Encoded protein: CASSATGGSTDTQYF.

The J gene is TRBJ1-5, the V gene TRBV19; the match to TRBD1 covers 7 bases. Germline assignment: CDR1 LNHDA and CDR2 SQIVND (reference sequence). With 4 bases clipped from V and 4 bases from J, the junction kept 10 bases outside the gene matches. The CDR3 loop spans 16 amino acids. Here the CDR3 reads CASSSRGGRGNQPQHF. The DNA of the CDR3 is TGTGCCAGTAGTAGTCGCGGTGGCAGGGGGAATCAGCCCCAGCATTTT.

Regarding this clone: The junction and the germline gene differ at one end; a read error may be behind it. V and J are TRBV5-5 and TRBJ2-7; 7 positions agree with TRBD1. Germline CDR1 reads SGHKS; CDR2 reads YYEKEE (reference sequence). There are 11 residues in the CDR3. CDR3 loop: CASSSQDRLLF. CDR3 DNA: TGTGCCAGCAGCTCCCAGGACAGGTTGCTTTTC.

In its sample, this clone was seen a few times. This sequence joins TRBV5-4 and TRBJ2-5, with D tentatively TRBD2 (6 bases). CDR3 length equals 16 residues. From germline, CDR1 is SGHNT and CDR2 YYREEE (reference sequence). Trimming removed 4 bases at V and 4 bases at J, with 20 bases between. CDR3 in DNA: TGTGCCAGCAGCCCATCCGGGCCTACCGGGGGAGAGACCCAGTACTTC. Amino acid sequence: CASSPSGPTGGETQYF.

The chain has TRBV6-6 and TRBJ2-2, with 10 positions matching TRBD2. Germline trimming cut 5 bases from V and 7 bases from J; bases unmatched to any gene: 13. Germline-derived CDR1 and CDR2 are MNHNY and SVGAGI (reference sequence). CDR3 length: 17 residues. The CDR3 DNA sequence: TGTGCCAGCAGTCCTCACAAACTAGCGGGGTTGGGCGGGGAGCTGTTTTTT. Its translation is CASSPHKLAGLGGELFF.

This sequence joins TRBV6-5 and TRBJ2-1, with 9 bases fitting TRBD1. Looked up from germline, CDR1 is MNHEY and CDR2 is SVGAGI. With V trimmed by 6 bases and J by 8 bases, 11 bases remained unmatched. CDR3 length: 15 residues. As DNA, the CDR3 is TGTGCCAGCAGACCCCCTGGGACAGGGCTGGATGAGCAGTTCTTC. It codes for CASRPPGTGLDEQFF.

This chain connects TRBV6-5 to TRBJ2-3, with D maybe TRBD2 (5 bases). CDR1 is MNHEY and CDR2 is SVGAGI in the germline V gene. V lost 4 bases to trimming and J lost 1 base, with 6 bases between them. This CDR3 has 13 residues. The CDR3: CASSSLGTDTQYF. The CDR3 bases are TGTGCCAGCAGTTCACTAGGCACAGATACGCAGTATTTT.

The chain recombines TRBV19 with TRBJ2-1, with D hard to call. The V end lost 4 bases, the J end lost 0 bases, and 16 bases lay between the germline ends. Germline V gene sequence: CDR1 LNHDA, CDR2 SQIVND (reference sequence). This CDR3 spans 17 amino acids. CDR3 nucleotide sequence: TGTGCCAGTAGTAGGCAGCCGACTTTCACCTCCTACAATGAGCAGTTCTTC. Amino acid sequence: CASSRQPTFTSYNEQFF.

The chain uses TRBV5-6 and TRBJ1-1, with D uncertain. The CDR3 sequence is 14 residues long. V was clipped by 3 bases and J by 4 bases, with 13 bases between them. The germline V gene has CDR1 SGHDT and CDR2 YYEEEE. The chain's CDR3 is CASSWPGFGTEAFF. The CDR3 DNA reads as TGTGCCAGCAGCTGGCCAGGTTTTGGCACTGAAGCTTTCTTT.

The chain has TRBV5-4 and TRBJ1-3; D gene uncertain. The V end lost 2 bases, the J end lost 2 bases, and 5 bases lay between the germline ends. The CDR3 runs to 13 residues. Germline V CDR1 and CDR2: SGHNT, YYREEE (reference sequence). The CDR3 protein is CASSFQTGNTIYF. DNA for the CDR3: TGTGCCAGCAGCTTCCAGACTGGAAACACCATATATTTT. Full variable domain (rest looked up from reference TRBV5-4 and TRBJ1-3): ETGVTQSPTHLIKTRGQQVTLRCSSQSGHNTVSWYQQALGQGPQFIFQYYREEENGRGNFPPRFSGLQFPNYSSELNVNALELDDSALYLCASSFQTGNTIYFGEGSWLTVV.

V usage is TRBV9 and J usage is TRBJ2-2; 7 positions agree with TRBD1. The germline CDR1 and CDR2 sequences are SGDLS and YYNGEE. Germline trimming cut 2 bases from V and 6 bases from J; bases unmatched to any gene: 10. This CDR3 is 16 amino acids long. CDR3: CASSVWPDRDAGELFF. In DNA, the CDR3 is TGTGCCAGCAGCGTTTGGCCTGACAGGGATGCCGGGGAGCTGTTTTTT.

The rearrangement uses TRBV9 and TRBJ1-2, with D tentatively TRBD1 (5 bases). This CDR3 comprises 13 residues. V shed 3 bases and J shed 7 bases, with 13 bases lying between them. Germline loops: CDR1 SGDLS, CDR2 YYNGEE. In DNA form, the CDR3 reads TGTGCCAGCAGCGACCCCGGGACTCGTGGCTACACCTTC. Translating it yields CASSDPGTRGYTF.

The J gene is TRBJ1-1, the V gene TRBV19, with D unresolved. Germline V gives CDR1 LNHDA, CDR2 SQIVND (reference sequence). V was trimmed by 5 bases and J by 0 bases, leaving 16 bases between them. The length of the CDR3 is 16 residues. The CDR3 is CASSPPGFHMNTEAFF. The CDR3 DNA reads as TGTGCCAGTAGTCCCCCGGGATTTCACATGAACACTGAAGCTTTCTTT.

The chain is built from TRBV7-2 and TRBJ2-5; TRBD2 matches 7 bases. CDR1 and CDR2 (germline): SGHTA, FQGNSA. The CDR3 loop spans 14 amino acids. V gave up 4 bases and J gave up 4 bases; unmatched junction bases: 6. For the CDR3, the DNA is TGTGCCAGCAGCTCACCTGGCGGGGGAGAGACCCAGTACTTC. Translation: CASSSPGGGETQYF.